Following are 26 T cell receptor beta chains from one sample sequenced in a study of blood T cell repertoires in COVID-19. TCRdb's copy holds only in-frame clones and misses some; the assay was immunoSEQ multiplex PCR. The top ten clones hold about 8.4% of a sample with about 140,000 clones, over 60% of them seen once. Sequenced: peripheral blood. The source of these receptors is a woman between 45 and 60 years old with active or convalescent COVID-19.

This clone was seen a few times. The rearrangement uses TRBV5-4 and TRBJ1-6; D call uncertain. V shed 2 bases and J shed 0 bases, with 15 bases lying between them. This CDR3 region has 18 residues. Germline V gene lookup returns CDR1 SGHNT and CDR2 YYREEE (reference sequence). The CDR3 here is CASSFNRAFGSYNSPLHF. CDR3 in DNA: TGTGCCAGCAGCTTTAACAGAGCCTTTGGCTCCTATAATTCACCCCTCCACTTT.

The gene calls are TRBV2 and TRBJ2-1; no reliable D call. Deletions cut 0 bases from V and 8 bases from J, with 14 bases between. The CDR3 runs 15 residues. Germline-derived CDR1 and CDR2 are SNHLY and FYNNEI. The CDR3 sequence: CASSEAETQGHEQFF. The CDR3 DNA sequence: TGTGCCAGCAGTGAAGCGGAGACCCAAGGTCATGAGCAGTTCTTC.

The chain has TRBV7-2 and TRBJ2-3, with D possibly matching TRBD2 (5 bases). Germline CDR1 SGHTA, CDR2 FQGNSA. Trimming shortened V by 3 bases and J by 3 bases, and 7 bases separated the two germline ends. The CDR3 is 13 amino acids. CDR3 residues: CASSFTRTDTQYF. The CDR3 nucleotides are TGTGCCAGCAGCTTTACTAGGACAGATACGCAGTATTTT.

Only one count was recorded for this clone. V is TRBV7-9 and J is TRBJ2-3; 11 positions agree with TRBD2. The germline V gene encodes CDR1 SEHNR and CDR2 FQNEAQ (reference sequence). The J segment lost 1 base and the V segment lost 3 bases, leaving 0 bases of the junction unmatched. The CDR3 sequence is 15 residues long. The CDR3 sequence: CASSLTSGGTDTQYF. The DNA of the CDR3 is TGTGCCAGCAGCTTGACTAGCGGGGGCACAGATACGCAGTATTTT.

This clone came up a few times. This chain links TRBV28 with TRBJ2-1; 11 positions match TRBD2. CDR3 length: 15 residues. CDR1 is MDHEN, CDR2 SYDVKM, per germline. J lost 5 bases, V lost 7 bases, and 7 bases had no gene match. This CDR3 is CASIVAGGDHNEQFF. CDR3 bases: TGTGCCAGCATCGTAGCGGGAGGGGACCACAATGAGCAGTTCTTC.

This chain uses TRBV28 with TRBJ2-1, with D unclear. The CDR3 is 12 residues long. Trimming left V 5 bases short and J 4 bases short, with 6 bases between. CDR1 is MDHEN, CDR2 SYDVKM, per germline. The CDR3 here is CASSRNYNEQFF. In nucleotides, the CDR3 is TGTGCCAGCAGTCGTAATTACAATGAGCAGTTCTTC.

The chain is built from TRBV5-1 and TRBJ2-1; 7 nucleotides align to TRBD1. CDR1 is SGHRS, CDR2 YFSETQ, per germline. The CDR3 is 15 residues long. V gave up 0 bases and J gave up 2 bases; unmatched junction bases: 2. DNA of the CDR3: TGCGCCAGCAGCTTGGCGCAGGGGGCCTACAATGAGCAGTTCTTC. It translates to CASSLAQGAYNEQFF.

This chain uses TRBV30 with TRBJ1-2; 10 bases agree with TRBD1. The CDR3 is 13 amino acids. Germline V gene sequence: CDR1 GTSNPN, CDR2 SVGIG (reference sequence). J lost 6 bases, V lost 8 bases, and 9 bases had no gene match. The CDR3 loop reads CARRTGGGDGYTF. CDR3 DNA sequence: TGTGCCCGCCGGACAGGGGGAGGTGATGGCTACACCTTC.

This clone occurred a few times. The chain uses TRBV19 and TRBJ1-1; D may be TRBD1 (6 bases). Trimming removed 3 bases from V and 1 base from J, with 12 bases in between. The CDR3 is 15 amino acids. Germline assignment: CDR1 LNHDA and CDR2 SQIVND (reference sequence). DNA of the CDR3: TGTGCCAGTAGTATGGGGCGGGGGCGGAACACTGAAGCTTTCTTT. Translating it yields CASSMGRGRNTEAFF.

The sample holds many counts of this clone. The chain recombines TRBV20-1 with TRBJ1-1; no definite D call. Trimming pared 3 bases from V and 0 bases from J, leaving 11 bases between. Germline assignment: CDR1 DFQATT and CDR2 SNEGSKA (reference sequence). The CDR3 sequence is 14 residues long. The CDR3: CSASIAGMNTEAFF. CDR3 coding DNA: TGCAGTGCTAGTATCGCGGGGATGAACACTGAAGCTTTCTTT.

The genes are TRBV18 and TRBJ2-3, with TRBD1 identical over 7 bases. The CDR3 is 15 residues long. V lost 0 bases, J lost 6 bases, and 6 bases stayed unmatched. Germline assignment: CDR1 KGHSH and CDR2 LQKENI. Here the CDR3 DNA reads TGTGCCAGCTCACCACCGTCGAGGGGGCGGGATACGCAGTATTTT. Protein: CASSPPSRGRDTQYF. The whole variable domain, filled in from reference TRBV18 and TRBJ2-3, reads NAGVMQNPRHLVRRRGQEARLRCSPMKGHSHVYWYRQLPEEGLKFMVYLQKENIIDESGMPKERFSAEFPKEGPSILRIQQVVRGDSAAYFCASSPPSRGRDTQYFGPGTRLTVL.

The chain links TRBV28 to TRBJ2-3, with D perhaps TRBD2 (5 bases). Trimming took 6 bases from V and 1 from J, leaving 14 bases between them. The germline CDR1 and CDR2 sequences are MDHEN and SYDVKM. CDR3 length equals 15 residues. The CDR3: CASSTWTRGTDTQYF. The CDR3 nucleotides read TGTGCCAGCAGCACCTGGACGAGGGGCACAGATACGCAGTATTTT.

This clone has more than one count but fewer than ten. The chain employs TRBV12-3 or TRBV12-4 and TRBJ1-1; D is unclear. The CDR3 has 12 residues. Trimming took 8 bases from V and 7 from J, leaving 14 bases between them. This CDR3 is CASWPPAGEAFF. The CDR3 DNA follows: TGTGCCAGCTGGCCCCCGGCGGGTGAAGCTTTCTTT.

J is TRBJ1-2 and V is TRBV5-8, with a tentative D call TRBD1 (5 bases). The CDR3 loop spans 15 amino acids. Germline loops: CDR1 SGHTS, CDR2 YDEGEE. V was trimmed by 4 bases and J by 2 bases, leaving 15 bases between them. As DNA, the CDR3 is TGTGCCAGCAGCCCCGGACACCTATCAAACTATGGCTACACCTTC. Translating it yields CASSPGHLSNYGYTF.

This sequence joins TRBV5-5 and TRBJ2-7; 13 nucleotides align to TRBD2. Trimming at V came to 3 bases and at J to 7 bases, leaving 4 bases not matched to a gene. The CDR3 consists of 14 residues. Germline V CDR1 and CDR2: SGHKS, YYEKEE (reference sequence). Here the CDR3 DNA reads TGTGCCAGCAGCTCTACTAGCGGGAGGGGAGAGCAGTACTTC. Translated, it gives CASSSTSGRGEQYF.

The J gene is TRBJ2-5, the V gene TRBV11-2; maybe TRBD2 (5 bases). The germline V gene has CDR1 SGHAT and CDR2 FQNNGV. The CDR3 is 15 amino acids. V was trimmed by 1 base and J by 4 bases, leaving 13 bases between them. CDR3 in amino acids: CASSLAGNVLETQYF. The CDR3 coding sequence is TGTGCCAGCAGCTTAGCGGGAAACGTTTTAGAGACCCAGTACTTC.

The J gene is TRBJ2-7, the V gene TRBV7-2; the match to TRBD2 covers 9 bases. This CDR3 is built from 16 residues. CDR1 SGHTA and CDR2 FQGNSA come from the germline V gene. V shed 1 base and J 2 bases; nucleotides not matched to a gene: 6. The CDR3 DNA sequence: TGTGCCAGCAGCTTAGTCGCTAGCGGGGATACCTACGAGCAGTACTTC. This translates into CASSLVASGDTYEQYF.

The rearrangement joins TRBV5-1 to TRBJ2-5; 13 bases align to TRBD2. Trimming took 4 bases from V and 5 from J; bases not matched to a gene: 11. The CDR3 has 17 amino acids. The germline gives CDR1 SGHRS, CDR2 YFSETQ. The CDR3 loop is CASSPRAGLAGAETQYF. In nucleotides, the CDR3 is TGCGCCAGCAGCCCCAGGGCAGGACTAGCGGGAGCTGAGACCCAGTACTTC.

The chain has TRBV18 and TRBJ2-1; 8 bases align to TRBD2. This CDR3 region has 15 residues. V was pared by 4 bases and J by 6 bases, with 8 bases of the junction left unmatched. Germline lookup yields CDR1 KGHSH and CDR2 LQKENI. The CDR3 DNA reads as TGTGCCAGCTCACTCCCCGGGACTAGTACCAATGAGCAGTTCTTC. Its translation is CASSLPGTSTNEQFF.

V gene TRBV27 combines with J gene TRBJ2-3; D ambiguous. This CDR3 has 11 amino acids. Germline assignment: CDR1 MNHEY and CDR2 SMNVEV (reference sequence). Trimming shortened V by 4 bases and J by 3 bases, and 2 bases separated the two germline ends. The CDR3 reads CASSSTDTQYF. The CDR3 nucleotides read TGTGCCAGCAGTTCTACAGATACGCAGTATTTT.

The rearrangement links TRBV3-1 (or the pseudogene TRBV3-2) to TRBJ1-4; TRBD1 is a possible D gene (5 bases). CDR1 LGHDT and CDR2 YNNKEL come from the germline V gene (reference sequence). Trimming left V 4 bases short and J 6 bases short, with 6 bases between. This CDR3 contains 12 residues. The CDR3, as DNA: TGTGCCAGCAGCCGGGGGGATGAAAAACTGTTTTTT. Its translation: CASSRGDEKLFF.

V is TRBV29-1 and J is TRBJ1-2; D gene ambiguous. Germline CDR1 and CDR2: SQVTM and ANQGSEA. With 3 bases removed from V and 4 bases from J, the gap between germline ends came to 9 bases. The CDR3 is made up of 12 amino acids. The CDR3 region is CSVERDAYGYTF. The CDR3 DNA sequence: TGCAGCGTTGAGAGGGATGCCTATGGCTACACCTTC.

The chain has TRBV19 and TRBJ2-1, with D perhaps matching TRBD2 (5 bases). Germline V gene lookup returns CDR1 LNHDA and CDR2 SQIVND (reference sequence). V lost 3 bases, J lost 5 bases, and 17 bases lay in between. This CDR3 contains 16 residues. The CDR3 DNA follows: TGTGCCAGTAGTATTGTAGCGACCAGGAGAAACAATGAGCAGTTCTTC. It encodes CASSIVATRRNNEQFF.

This clone was recorded a few times. The rearrangement links TRBV7-2 to TRBJ1-6, with D uncertain. The CDR3 has 15 amino acids. Germline lookup yields CDR1 SGHTA and CDR2 FQGNSA. V shed 1 base and J shed 7 bases, with 11 bases lying between them. This CDR3 is CASSLEQPQNSPLHF. The DNA for the CDR3 is TGTGCCAGCAGCTTAGAACAGCCGCAAAATTCACCCCTCCACTTT.

V and J are TRBV28 and TRBJ1-2; D remains ambiguous. Trimming took 2 bases from V and 6 from J, leaving 7 bases between them. Looked up from germline, CDR1 is MDHEN and CDR2 is SYDVKM. The CDR3 runs 12 residues. CDR3 in DNA: TGTGCCAGCAGTTTAGAAGAGGATGGCTACACCTTC. This translates into CASSLEEDGYTF.

The V gene is TRBV29-1, the J gene TRBJ1-6; maybe TRBD1 (6 bases). CDR1 is SQVTM, CDR2 ANQGSEA, per germline. The CDR3 has 13 residues. V was cut by 4 bases and J by 7 bases, with 11 bases left in between. Here the CDR3 reads CSVAQGLNSPLHF. The CDR3 coding sequence is TGCAGCGTTGCCCAGGGGCTGAATTCACCCCTCCACTTT.